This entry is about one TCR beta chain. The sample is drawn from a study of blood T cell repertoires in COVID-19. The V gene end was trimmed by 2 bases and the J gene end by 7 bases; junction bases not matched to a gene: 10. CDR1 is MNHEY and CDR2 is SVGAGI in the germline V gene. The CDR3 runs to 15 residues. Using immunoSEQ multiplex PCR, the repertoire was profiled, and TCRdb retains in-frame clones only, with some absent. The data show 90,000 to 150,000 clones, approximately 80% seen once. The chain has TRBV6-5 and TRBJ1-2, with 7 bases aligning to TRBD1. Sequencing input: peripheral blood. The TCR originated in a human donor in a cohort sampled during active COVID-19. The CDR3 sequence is CASSYERQGSSGYTF. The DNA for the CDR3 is TGTGCCAGCAGTTACGAGCGACAGGGCTCCTCTGGCTACACCTTC.